Listed here are 12 T cell receptor beta chains from one sample, sequenced in a study of cytomegalovirus exposure and HLA in healthy donors (dated by TCRdb to about 2017). Libraries were built with the immunoSEQ multiplex PCR assay. Not all clones reach the TCRdb copy of this immuneACCESS table, which keeps in-frame sequences only. Checked studies attribute under half of the gap to unresolved V genes and leave the rest unexplained. The sample table lists approximately 82,000 clones, 90% to 95% of them with a count of one. Approximately 0.73% of the sample rests with the top ten. The specimen was PBMCs. The receptors stem from a woman between 18 and 29 years old in good health and CMV-seronegative.

In regard to this clone: Other DNA sequences in the sample encode the same CDR3. This chain connects TRBV18 to TRBJ1-4, with 10 bases aligning to TRBD1. The V segment lost 3 bases and the J segment 5 bases; nucleotides outside the gene matches: 0. Germline CDR1 reads KGHSH; CDR2 reads LQKENI. CDR3 length equals 14 residues. The CDR3 region is CASSPGQGNEKLFF. The CDR3 bases are TGTGCCAGCTCACCGGGACAGGGGAATGAAAAACTGTTTTTT.

The chain carries TRBV7-8 and TRBJ2-4, with D unclear. This CDR3 is 13 amino acids long. Germline loops: CDR1 SGHVS, CDR2 FQNEAQ. Trimming took off 10 bases at V and 9 bases at J, with 19 bases between the two ends. The CDR3 sequence: CATRNYAIGIQYF. DNA of the CDR3: TGTGCCACCAGGAACTACGCGATTGGCATTCAGTACTTC. Looking up the rest from reference TRBV7-8 and TRBJ2-4 gives the full variable domain: GAGVSQSPRYKVAKRGQDVALRCDPISGHVSLFWYQQALGQGPEFLTYFQNEAQLDKSGLPSDRFFAERPEGSVSTLKIQRTQQEDSAVYLCATRNYAIGIQYFGAGTRLSVL.

This clone appeared once. This chain links TRBV7-2 with TRBJ2-3, with D tentatively TRBD1 (7 bases). V lost 7 bases and J 3 bases, leaving 11 bases between the germline ends. CDR1 is SGHTA and CDR2 is FQGNSA in the germline V gene. The CDR3 runs to 13 residues. CDR3 coding DNA: TGTGCCAGCAAGGGGGCGGGGACAGATACGCAGTATTTT. It translates to CASKGAGTDTQYF. Based on the CDR3 plus reference TRBV7-2 and TRBJ2-3, the full variable domain is GAGVSQSPSNKVTEKGKDVELRCDPISGHTALYWYRQSLGQGLEFLIYFQGNSAPDKSGLPSDRFSAERTGGSVSTLTIQRTQQEDSAVYLCASKGAGTDTQYFGPGTRLTVL.

The chain is built from TRBV18 and TRBJ2-5; the D gene is possibly TRBD1 (6 bases). This CDR3 contains 15 residues. Germline CDR1 KGHSH, CDR2 LQKENI. V was cut by 2 bases and J by 2 bases, with 12 bases left in between. CDR3 coding DNA: TGTGCCAGCTCACCAAACAGGGTGGGGCAAGAGACCCAGTACTTC. Its protein product is CASSPNRVGQETQYF.

The chain is built from TRBV7-9 and TRBJ1-2, with TRBD1 matching 10 bases. The length of the CDR3 is 15 residues. CDR1 is SEHNR and CDR2 is FQNEAQ in the germline V gene (reference sequence). V shed 1 base, J shed 4 bases, and the junction held 3 bases outside the gene matches. The CDR3 bases are TGTGCCAGCAGCTTAGTGACAGGGGGCGGCTATGGCTACACCTTC. It codes for CASSLVTGGGYGYTF.

This rearrangement joins TRBV19 to TRBJ1-5; TRBD1 agrees at 8 bases. V lost 7 bases and J lost 2; bases outside the gene matches: 10. This CDR3 has 16 residues. Looked up from germline, CDR1 is LNHDA and CDR2 is SQIVND (reference sequence). CDR3 in DNA: TGTGCCAGTACCACGCTCGACAGGGGAGGCAATCAGCCCCAGCATTTT. Protein: CASTTLDRGGNQPQHF.

The rearrangement links TRBV10-1 to TRBJ2-2; TRBD2 is a possible D gene (6 bases). From germline, CDR1 is WNHNN and CDR2 SYGVQD (reference sequence). The CDR3 is 16 amino acids. V was shortened by 3 bases and J by 5 bases, with 16 bases between the two germline ends. The CDR3 nucleotides are TGCGCCAGCAGTGAATCGTTACGGGGGAGGACCGGGGAGCTGTTTTTT. Its translation: CASSESLRGRTGELFF.

V gene TRBV9 combines with J gene TRBJ2-5; 7 nucleotides match TRBD1. The germline V gene has CDR1 SGDLS and CDR2 YYNGEE. J was trimmed by 2 bases and V by 2 bases; bases with no gene match: 6. The CDR3 runs to 15 residues. Here the CDR3 DNA reads TGTGCCAGCAGCGTTTCACCGGGACAGCAAGAGACCCAGTACTTC. Amino acids: CASSVSPGQQETQYF.

The chain has TRBV18 and TRBJ1-1, with 8 bases fitting TRBD1. V was pared by 2 bases and J by 2 bases, with 4 bases of the junction left unmatched. The CDR3 sequence is 15 residues long. The germline V gene has CDR1 KGHSH and CDR2 LQKENI. The CDR3 DNA sequence: TGTGCCAGCTCACCAGCACAGGGGGGAAACACTGAAGCTTTCTTT. Translated, it gives CASSPAQGGNTEAFF.

The chain links TRBV7-9 to TRBJ1-5; 9 nucleotides agree with TRBD1. The CDR3 has 16 amino acids. The V gene's germline CDR1 is SEHNR and CDR2 FQNEAQ (reference sequence). J gave up 7 bases and V 4 bases, and 11 bases lay outside the gene matches. The CDR3 reads CASSSLGQGTLQPQHF. The CDR3 region has the DNA TGTGCCAGCAGCTCCCTGGGACAGGGAACACTACAGCCCCAGCATTTT.

This clone was found once. The chain is built from TRBV5-8 and TRBJ2-1; 7 bases are shared with TRBD1. Germline lookup yields CDR1 SGHTS and CDR2 YDEGEE. Trimming at V came to 4 bases and at J to 0 bases, leaving 4 bases not matched to a gene. The CDR3 runs to 15 residues. CDR3 coding DNA: TGTGCCAGCAGCCGAGGACAGGACTCCTACAATGAGCAGTTCTTC. This gives the protein CASSRGQDSYNEQFF.

The chain combines TRBV4-1 with TRBJ1-1; tentative D call: TRBD1 (5 bases). This CDR3 region has 16 residues. The V end lost 0 bases, the J end lost 4 bases, and 15 bases lay between the germline ends. Germline lookup yields CDR1 MGHRA and CDR2 YSYEKL. CDR3 nucleotides: TGCGCCAGCAGCCAAGATCCGGCAGGGTTGGTCACTGAAGCTTTCTTT. Translation gives CASSQDPAGLVTEAFF.